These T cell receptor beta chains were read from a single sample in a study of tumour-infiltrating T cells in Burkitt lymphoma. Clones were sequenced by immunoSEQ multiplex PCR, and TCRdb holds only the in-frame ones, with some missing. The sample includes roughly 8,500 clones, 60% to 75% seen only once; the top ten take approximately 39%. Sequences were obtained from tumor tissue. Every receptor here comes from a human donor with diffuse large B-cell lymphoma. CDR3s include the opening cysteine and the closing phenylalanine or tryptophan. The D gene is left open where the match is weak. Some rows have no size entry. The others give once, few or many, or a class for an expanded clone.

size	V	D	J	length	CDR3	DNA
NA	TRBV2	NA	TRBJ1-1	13	CASSLQGNTEAFF	TGTGCCAGCAGCCTTCAGGGGAACACTGAAGCTTTCTTT
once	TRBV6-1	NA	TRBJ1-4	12	CPSGHQNEKLFF	TGTCCTTCTGGCCACCAGAATGAAAAACTGTTTTTT
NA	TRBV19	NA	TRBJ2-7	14	CASSIRASGTEQYF	TGTGCCAGTAGTATTCGGGCTTCGGGGACCGAGCAGTACTTC
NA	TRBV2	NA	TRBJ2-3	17	CASSWDQMAEVPDTQYF	TGTGCCAGCAGCTGGGATCAAATGGCGGAGGTCCCAGATACGCAGTATTTT
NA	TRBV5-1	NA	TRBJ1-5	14	CANSLNGFGKPQHF	TGCGCCAACAGCTTGAATGGGTTCGGGAAGCCCCAGCATTTT
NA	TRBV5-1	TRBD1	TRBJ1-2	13	CASSLVQGGGYTF	TGCGCCAGCAGCTTGGTACAGGGGGGTGGCTACACCTTC
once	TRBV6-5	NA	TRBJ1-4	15	CASSRRAATNEKLFF	TGTGCCAGCAGCCGCAGGGCTGCAACTAATGAAAAACTGTTTTTT
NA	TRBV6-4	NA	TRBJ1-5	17	CASSDPRGGPPIQPQHF	TGTGCCAGCAGTGACCCCCGGGGGGGGCCGCCAATTCAGCCCCAGCATTTT
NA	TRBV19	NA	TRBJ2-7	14	CASSPTTPPYEQYF	TGTGCCAGTAGTCCAACGACCCCGCCTTACGAGCAGTACTTC
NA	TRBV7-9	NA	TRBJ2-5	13	CASNPGTQETQYF	TGTGCCAGCAACCCGGGGACCCAAGAGACCCAGTACTTC